This paragraph reports one T cell receptor (beta chain). Its antigen is as yet unknown. This sample is part of a study of siplizumab effects on memory and regulatory T cells. Whole-study results and caveats: Memory cells seemed less diverse than naive T cells, which seemed major alloresponse contributors.

The assay looked at around 100,000 TCR templates in each sample. Generated by immunoSEQ multiplex PCR, the TCRdb table keeps only in-frame clones and is missing some. The sample records tens of thousands of clones, about 96% being singletons. The J segment lost 6 bases and the V segment lost 5 bases, leaving 7 bases of the junction unmatched. The CDR3 length is 13 residues. Germline values: CDR1 SGHTA, CDR2 FQGTGA. The clonotype was recovered from a human donor in good health. The chain recombines TRBV7-3 with TRBJ2-7, with 7 bases aligning to TRBD2. Sequencing was carried out using naive CD4+ T cells sorted from blood. The CDR3 sequence is CASSIGGVSEQYF. DNA of the CDR3: TGTGCCAGCAGCATTGGGGGGGTTTCCGAGCAGTACTTC.